Ten or more counts support the clone carrying this T cell receptor (beta chain). CDR1 is DFQATT and CDR2 is SNEGSKA in the germline V gene (reference sequence). The ends were cut back, 5 bases at V and 1 base at J, with 21 bases in the middle. The length of the CDR3 is 17 residues. The sample originates from a study of T cells in Graves' hyperthyroidism and ophthalmopathy. Amplified TCR beta CDR3 regions derived from RNA transcripts. During a first-round RT-PCR of the TCR CDR3, the HTBI primer set was used. TCRdb processed the multiplex PCR reads anew with MiXCR; each CDR3 protein has one entry. The sample has 200,000 to 300,000 distinct CDR3 sequences, over 15% seen once; the top ten hold 28%.

Sequencing was carried out using blood. The TCR was taken from a woman younger than 30 with Graves' ophthalmopathy. This chain connects TRBV20-1 to TRBJ1-5; D possibly corresponds to TRBD1 (6 bases). The CDR3 region is CSAGIEGGWGSNQPQHF. CDR3 coding DNA: TGCAGTGCTGGTATTGAGGGGGGATGGGGGAGCAATCAGCCCCAGCATTTT.